Included here is one T cell receptor beta chain sequence, with context. This clone's antigen is unknown. No base qualities exist here, and no much larger clone lies one base off it. Ficoll-Paque density gradient centrifugation was the method used to isolate PBMCs. Relative to germline, V is 2 bases shorter and J is 6 bases shorter, with 12 bases between their ends. From the cysteine up to the phenylalanine, the CDR3 has a length of 15 residues. The read is trimmed to its CDR3 DNA, 45 bases read in frame from base 1. The germline V gene specifies SGHRS as CDR1 and YFSETQ as CDR2. This specimen belongs to a study of T-cell memory formation after mild COVID-19 (TCRdb year 2021). Regarding the research as a whole: TCR sequence clusters from the two donors were found to be largely donor specific. In a couple of donors, T-cell clones that expanded and contracted after mild COVID-19 were followed by sequencing TCRalpha and TCRbeta repertoires longitudinally. Two young, previously healthy adult volunteers, one female and one male, were included in the cohort.

Data came from an Illumina NovaSeq 6000. Using 5'RACE with constant-segment primers, TCRalpha and TCRbeta cDNA libraries were constructed, with sample barcodes and unique molecular identifiers added in the process. Trizol reagent was used to extract RNA from every sample. Libraries were amplified in two PCR steps, with a second sample barcode and Illumina TruSeq adapters added in the second step. Sequencing of libraries was performed on an Illumina NovaSeq with 2 x 150 bp paired-end reads. From the authors' description of their analysis: Demultiplexing of reads and collapsing into UMI-guided consensus sequences were performed with migec v1.2.7. With mixcr v2.1.11, UMI consensuses were aligned to TRA and TRB V and J templates and assembled into clonotypes. A clonotype was counted as expanded or contracted only if both edgeR and NoisET called the change significant, with noise models trained on biological replicates. edgeR calls used a false discovery rate-adjusted p below 0.01 and a log2 fold-change threshold of 1. As an exploratory analysis of dynamics, max-normalized trajectories of the 1000 most abundant clonotypes were examined with PCA combined with hierarchical clustering. The CD4 or CD8 phenotype of responding clones was assigned using the separately sequenced CD4+ and CD8+ repertoires. TCRdb reprocessed the public reads (quality trimming at Q25 with fastp, clone calling with MiXCR) and kept in-frame beta chains. Each CDR3 protein appears once, grouped with its most common genes and DNA. The V and J calls and clone size come from TCRdb's table, not from the authors' own analysis. A total of under 250,000 distinct CDR3 sequences appear in this sample, less than 20% of them only once. The top ten hold around 2.2% of the sample.

The full study reports these points: Clones contracting from day 15 to 85 had balanced CD4/CD8 phenotypes, while a second wave expanding from day 15 to 37 was biased towards CD4+. Some responding clones were found in pre-infection memory, which suggests that pre-existing cross-reactive memory T cells took part in the SARS-CoV-2 response. SARS-CoV-2 specificity was not confirmed for the second-wave clones peaking on day 37. Only two mild cases were covered in the study, and larger cohorts including severe cases with pre-infection samples were considered necessary. Contracting CD4+ clones appeared mostly in the CM and EM memory subsets, whereas CD8+ clones were enriched in EMRA.

The receptor chain draws on TRBV5-1 and TRBJ1-6, with an unclear D gene assignment. Sequencing was carried out using PBMCs or a T cell subset sorted from them (not recorded which). The clonotype was recovered from an adult woman who had mild COVID-19 (a few samples of this study predate the infection). The sample titles of this study are shuffled in the database, so cell type and time point are left out; the donor was told from shared clones. The CDR3 corresponds to CASSLSTQFNSPLHF. The sequenced DNA: TGCGCCAGCAGCTTAAGTACTCAATTTAATTCACCCCTCCACTTT.